This TCR beta chain was sequenced in a study of beta chain features in type 1 diabetes. About this clone itself: Its target is not known.

Expressed TCRB transcripts were sequenced, since all the RNA that had been isolated was reverse transcribed. Some clones are missing from TCRdb's copy, which holds only in-frame ones; the method was immunoSEQ multiplex PCR. The table lists 40,000 to 45,000 clones, under 65% of them singletons. Regarding the study as a whole: More deletions and fewer insertions at VDJ junctions were seen in type 1 diabetes patients.

Sorting based on CD45RO/CCR7/CD25/CD127/CD95/CD27 separated CD4+ naive, central memory, regulatory and stem cell-like memory cells. This receptor was obtained from a woman aged 18-29 years in good health. What was sequenced was Tregs from blood.

This CDR3 reads CATKSGGVHEQYF. In nucleotides, the CDR3 is TGTGCCACCAAGAGCGGCGGGGTCCACGAGCAGTACTTC. This rearrangement joins TRBV15 to TRBJ2-5, with D possibly TRBD2 on 6 matching bases. The tail of the sequence fits TRBJ2-7 better, so the J call may be wrong. The CDR3 totals 13 residues. Germline loops: CDR1 LNHNV, CDR2 YYDKDF (reference sequence).